The present T cell receptor (beta chain) was sequenced within a study of beta chain features in type 1 diabetes. General observations from the study: Significant though moderate, a shortening of TCRB CDR3s appeared in all four CD4+ subsets of Type 1 diabetes patients. Individuals with type 1 diabetes displayed fewer insertions and more deletions at VDJ junctions.

All sorted populations exceeded 95% purity. About this clone itself: Its antigen is not known.

The CDR3 consists of 17 residues. Germline CDR1 reads SGHNT; CDR2 reads YENEEA. V was clipped by 0 bases and J by 9 bases; unmatched bases: 12. The entirety of the isolated RNA underwent reverse transcription, so expressed TCRB transcripts were sequenced. The table came from immunoSEQ multiplex PCR; TCRdb's copy has only in-frame clones and leaves some out. There are approximately 250,000 clones in the sample; around 25% occur only once, and 0.012% lies in the top ten. The specimen sequenced was naive CD4+ T cells from blood. The rearrangement links TRBV11-3 to TRBJ2-1; 9 bases match TRBD2. This TCR derives from a woman aged 25 to 39 with type 1 diabetes. CDR3 in amino acids: CASSLDGGSGSKGEQFF. Written as DNA, the CDR3 is TGTGCCAGCAGCTTAGATGGGGGTAGCGGGAGTAAGGGTGAGCAGTTCTTC.